The 12 T cell receptor beta chains presented below share a single source sample, sequenced in a study of CDR3 diversity in severe acne. Each CDR3 protein gets one entry after TCRdb re-called the PCR reads with MiXCR. The data contain roughly 79,000 distinct CDR3 sequences, around 54% of them seen just once; the ten biggest clones take up about 9.9%. Sequencing was done on a sample of blood. The source is a male donor with severe acne vulgaris.

This clonotype turned up a few times. The chain has TRBV5-6 and TRBJ1-5; 9 nucleotides match TRBD1. This CDR3 region has 14 residues. Germline assignment: CDR1 SGHDT and CDR2 YYEEEE. J gave up 5 bases and V 1 base, and 1 base lay outside the gene matches. Here the CDR3 DNA reads TGTGCCAGCAGCTTGTGGACAGGGGATCAGCCCCAGCATTTT. Translation gives CASSLWTGDQPQHF.

Regarding this clonotype: A much more abundant neighbour one base away suggests this may be a read error. This chain uses TRBV12-3 or TRBV12-4 with TRBJ2-7; perhaps TRBD2 as D (6 bases). V lost 1 base and J 7 bases, leaving 14 bases between the germline ends. The CDR3 extends over 14 amino acids. In nucleotides, the CDR3 is TGTGCCAGCAGTTTAGGGCCGGGACTTCAGGAGCAGTACTTC. This translates into CASSLGPGLQEQYF.

The chain combines TRBV20-1 with TRBJ2-2; TRBD2 might be the D (5 bases). In germline, CDR1 is DFQATT, CDR2 SNEGSKA (reference sequence). Trimming removed 5 bases at V and 0 bases at J, with 10 bases between. The CDR3 covers 14 residues. CDR3 protein: CSAPLRANTGELFF. The CDR3 DNA reads as TGCAGTGCTCCTCTGCGGGCGAACACCGGGGAGCTGTTTTTT.

This clonotype has a count of ten or more. The CDR3 does not close with the conserved phenylalanine or tryptophan, likely indicating a read error. The limits of the CDR3 on the DNA are not certain, so only TCRdb's listed CDR3 is given. The CDR3 reads CASSSYAQGCTL. The V and J genes are TRBV2 and TRBJ2-1; the table's D call, TRBD1, has no DNA check behind it. Germline V gene sequence: CDR1 SNHLY, CDR2 FYNNEI. The length of the CDR3 is 12 amino acids, counting both ends.

This clonotype was seen many times. This chain connects TRBV29-1 to TRBJ2-3; 11 bases are shared with TRBD2. V lost 1 base to trimming and J lost 3 bases; unmatched junction nucleotides: 0. The CDR3 has 14 residues. The germline gives CDR1 SQVTM, CDR2 ANQGSEA. CDR3 in DNA: TGCAGCGTTGAAGGGACTAGCGGGACAGATACGCAGTATTTT. It translates to CSVEGTSGTDTQYF.

This chain uses TRBV7-2 with TRBJ2-3, with D possibly called TRBD1 or TRBD2 (6 bases each). This CDR3 comprises 14 residues. With 1 base removed from V and 5 bases from J, the gap between germline ends came to 10 bases. The germline V gene encodes CDR1 SGHTA and CDR2 FQGNSA. This CDR3 reads CASSLVGGVDTQYF. DNA of the CDR3: TGTGCCAGCAGCTTAGTGGGGGGCGTAGATACGCAGTATTTT.

Notes on this clonotype: Given a much more abundant clone one base away, this may be a read error. The chain has TRBV2 and TRBJ2-2, with a possible D match to TRBD2 (6 bases). The CDR3 is 15 residues long. Germline V gene lookup returns CDR1 SNHLY and CDR2 FYNNEI. DNA of the CDR3: TGTGCCAGCAGTGAATGGGGGAGGAACGCCGGGGAGCTGTTTTTT. Its translation is CASSEWGRNAGELFF.

The chain has TRBV19 and TRBJ1-6; no clear D. This CDR3 contains 16 residues. V lost 0 bases to trimming and J lost 7 bases, with 13 bases between them. CDR1 LNHDA and CDR2 SQIVND come from the germline V gene (reference sequence). The CDR3 DNA sequence: TGTGCCAGTAGTATAGACGGACCGAGAAACAATTCACCCCTCCACTTT. It yields the protein CASSIDGPRNNSPLHF.

This clonotype was counted only a few times. The chain combines TRBV11-2 with TRBJ2-5; TRBD2 aligns across 14 bases. The CDR3 is 15 residues long. Germline values: CDR1 SGHAT, CDR2 FQNNGV. The V segment lost 3 bases and the J segment 5 bases; nucleotides outside the gene matches: 2. As DNA, the CDR3 is TGTGCCAGCAGCTTGGGACTAGCGGGAGTGGAGACCCAGTACTTC. It translates to CASSLGLAGVETQYF. Filled out from reference TRBV11-2 and TRBJ2-5, the complete variable domain reads EAGVAQSPRYKIIEKRQSVAFWCNPISGHATLYWYQQILGQGPKLLIQFQNNGVVDDSQLPKDRFSAERLKGVDSTLKIQPAKLEDSAVYLCASSLGLAGVETQYFGPGTRLLVL.

This clonotype was seen many times. V gene TRBV2 combines with J gene TRBJ1-5; TRBD1 is a possible D gene (5 bases). V lost 9 bases, J lost 4 bases, and 19 bases lay in between. Germline assignment: CDR1 SNHLY and CDR2 FYNNEI. This CDR3 contains 15 residues. The CDR3 DNA reads TGTGCCAGTAAGAACATGGGGGGGGATAATCAGCCCCAGCATTTT. Translating gives CASKNMGGDNQPQHF.

There are many counts of this clonotype. CDR3 nucleotides: TGTGCCAGCAGCTTGGAGGGAAATTCCTACGAGCAGTACTTC. Translation gives CASSLEGNSYEQYF. The chain is built from TRBV5-6 and TRBJ2-7; no clear D gene. Germline V CDR1 and CDR2: SGHDT, YYEEEE. The CDR3 contains 14 residues. With 0 bases removed from V and 1 base from J, the gap between germline ends came to 8 bases.

This clonotype was detected many times. This chain uses TRBV2 with TRBJ1-2, with D perhaps matching TRBD1 (5 bases). Germline V gene lookup returns CDR1 SNHLY and CDR2 FYNNEI. The CDR3 runs 16 residues. V was pared by 4 bases and J by 0 bases, with 15 bases between. This chain's CDR3 is CASSGGDQRANYGYTF. DNA for the CDR3: TGTGCCAGCAGTGGTGGGGACCAACGAGCTAACTATGGCTACACCTTC.